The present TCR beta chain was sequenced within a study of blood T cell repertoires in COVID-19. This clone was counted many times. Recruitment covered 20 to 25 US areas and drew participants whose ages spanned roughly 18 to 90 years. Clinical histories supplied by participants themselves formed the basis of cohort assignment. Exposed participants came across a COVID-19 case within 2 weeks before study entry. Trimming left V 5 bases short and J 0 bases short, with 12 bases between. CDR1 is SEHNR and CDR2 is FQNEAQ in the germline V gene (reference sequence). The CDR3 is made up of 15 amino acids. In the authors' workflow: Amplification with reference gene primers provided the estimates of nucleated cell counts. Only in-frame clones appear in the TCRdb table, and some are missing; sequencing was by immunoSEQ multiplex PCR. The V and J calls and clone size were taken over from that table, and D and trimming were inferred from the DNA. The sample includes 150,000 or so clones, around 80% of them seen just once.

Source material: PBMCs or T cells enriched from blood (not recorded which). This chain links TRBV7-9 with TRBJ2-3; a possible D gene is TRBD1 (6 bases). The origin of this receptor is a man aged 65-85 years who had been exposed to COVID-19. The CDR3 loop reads CASSPADSSTDTQYF. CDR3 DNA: TGTGCCAGCAGCCCCGCGGACAGTAGCACAGATACGCAGTATTTT.